Listed below are T cell receptor beta chains from one sample, sequenced in a study of cytomegalovirus exposure and HLA in healthy donors. TCRdb keeps only in-frame clones here, not all; method: immunoSEQ multiplex PCR. Its table records about 40,000 clones. The sequenced sample was PBMCs. The receptors derive from a woman in her thirties in good health and CMV-seronegative. Each CDR3 is given with its conserved first and last residue. The D gene is left open where the match is weak.

TRBD2 TRBJ2-2 TRBV7-8 TGTGCCAGCAGCCCTAGAACTAGCGCGAACACCGGGGAGCTGTTTTTT CASSPRTSANTGELFF
- TRBJ2-1 TRBV9 TGTGCCAGCAGCCGTGGGGCCGATGAGCAGTTCTTC CASSRGADEQFF
- TRBJ2-1 TRBV6-4 TGTGCCAGCAGTGTGTCGGGGTTCCCCTCCTACAATGAGCAGTTCTTC CASSVSGFPSYNEQFF
TRBD2 TRBJ2-3 TRBV19 TGTGCCAGTAGTAACCGGGACAGGTGGGACCCTAGCGGGAGGGGAAAATTCACAGATACGCAGTATTTT CASSNRDRWDPSGRGKFTDTQYF
TRBD2 TRBJ2-2 TRBV6-5 TGTGCCAGCAGCTTACTAGCGACTAACACCGGGGAGCTGTTTTTT CASSLLATNTGELFF
- TRBJ2-7 TRBV29-1 TGCAGCGTTGTGGACACCTCTTACGAGCAGTACTTC CSVVDTSYEQYF
TRBD2 TRBJ2-1 TRBV7-2 TGTGCCAGCAGCTTAGGACTAGCGGGAGGGCTAAATGAGCAGTTCTTC CASSLGLAGGLNEQFF
TRBD1 TRBJ1-1 TRBV15 TGTGCCACCAGGACAGGGGGATCAGCTTTCTTT CATRTGGSAFF
- TRBJ2-7 TRBV4-1 TGCGCCAGCAGCCAAGAGTATACAGCTACCTACGAGCAGTACTTC CASSQEYTATYEQYF
TRBD1 TRBJ2-5 TRBV4-3 TGCGCCAGCAGCCAAGGCAGGGGGCTGGGGGAGACCCAGTACTTC CASSQGRGLGETQYF
TRBD2 TRBJ2-3 TRBV18 TGTGCCAGCTCACCACTAGCGGGATTCGCAGATACGCAGTATTTT CASSPLAGFADTQYF
- TRBJ1-1 TRBV6-5 TGTGCCAGCAGTTACTTAAAGGACAGTGAAGCTTTCTTT CASSYLKDSEAFF
- TRBJ2-5 TRBV19 TGTGCCAGTAGTATAGAACCCCTCCAGGAGACCCAGTACTTC CASSIEPLQETQYF
- TRBJ2-7 TRBV10-2 TGCGCCAGCAAGGACAGACTCTACGAGCAGTACTTC CASKDRLYEQYF
TRBD2 TRBJ2-3 TRBV4-2 TGTGCCAGCAGCCCGGGGACTAGCGGGGCCCCGCCGAGCACAGATACGCAGTATTTT CASSPGTSGAPPSTDTQYF
- TRBJ2-1 TRBV28 TGTGCCAGCAGTTTGGTGGCAGGGTCGAGAAATGAGCAGTTCTTC CASSLVAGSRNEQFF
- TRBJ2-1 TRBV7-9 TGTGCCAGCAGCTTAGTGCGGGGTTCTAACAATGAGCAGTTCTTC CASSLVRGSNNEQFF
- TRBJ2-7 TRBV6-6 TGTGCCAGCAGTTATCGGGCAGGGGCGTCTTACGAGCAGTACTTC CASSYRAGASYEQYF
TRBD1 TRBJ2-7 TRBV4-1 TGCGCCAGCAGCCTAACCGGGACAGGGAAACGCGAGCAGTACTTC CASSLTGTGKREQYF
- TRBJ1-5 TRBV6-5 TGTGCCAGCAGTTACTCTAGTCAGCCCCAGCATTTT CASSYSSQPQHF
TRBD1 TRBJ1-5 TRBV19 TGTGCCAGTAGTATAGATCGACAGGGGGCGGTGAATCAGCCCCAGCATTTT CASSIDRQGAVNQPQHF
TRBD1 TRBJ1-3 TRBV6-5 TGTGCCAGCAGCCCCACAGGGGAACCTGGAAACACCATATATTTT CASSPTGEPGNTIYF
TRBD1 TRBJ2-7 TRBV7-2 TGTGCCAGCAGCCCCGAGGGACAGCGGACCTACGAGCAGTACTTC CASSPEGQRTYEQYF
- TRBJ2-1 TRBV7-9 TGTGCCAGCAGCCCACCCGGGAGCTTTCACAATGAGCAGTTCTTC CASSPPGSFHNEQFF
TRBD1 TRBJ1-1 TRBV18 TGTGCCAGCTCACCAGGGACAGGGTTTGCGGGCACTGAAGCTTTCTTT CASSPGTGFAGTEAFF
- TRBJ2-7 TRBV4-1 TGCGCCAGCAGCCAAGATGACAGACAGTACGAGCAGTACTTC CASSQDDRQYEQYF
- TRBJ2-1 TRBV19 TGTGCCAGTAGTTCTAGCGTTCAGGAAGACAATGAGCAGTTCTTC CASSSSVQEDNEQFF
TRBD2 TRBJ2-1 TRBV28 TGTGCCAGCAGCAGGACTAGCGGGCCACAGTTCTTC CASSRTSGPQFF
- TRBJ1-4 TRBV7-8 TGTGCCAGCGTAGATGGAGGGTTACTGGCAACTAATGAAAAACTGTTTTTT CASVDGGLLATNEKLFF
- TRBJ1-2 TRBV28 TGTGCCAGCTCCCTCAGAGGCAGCTATGGCTACACCTTC CASSLRGSYGYTF
TRBD2 TRBJ2-3 TRBV6-5 TGTGCCAGCAGAGTTAGCGGGAGCCGCACAGATACGCAGTATTTT CASRVSGSRTDTQYF
- TRBJ2-7 TRBV7-2 TGTGCCAGCAGCTTTAACAGGGTGGGAGAGCAGTACTTC CASSFNRVGEQYF
- TRBJ2-7 TRBV28 TGTGCCAGCAGTTTAGTTTTCCCAAACTACGAGCAGTACTTC CASSLVFPNYEQYF
TRBD2 TRBJ2-6 TRBV28 TGTGCCAGCAGTGCTAGCGGGAGGGCCTCTGGGGCCAACGTCCTGACTTTC CASSASGRASGANVLTF
- TRBJ2-7 TRBV4-1 TGCGCCAGCAGCCAAGGGCGGGGACCCCCCTACGAGCAGTACTTC CASSQGRGPPYEQYF
- TRBJ2-7 TRBV28 TGTGCCAGCAGTTTTGGGGGGACCTACTCCTACGAGCAGTACTTC CASSFGGTYSYEQYF
- TRBJ2-7 TRBV27 TGTGCCACTCAGGGGAGTTGGATCTCCGAGCAGTACTTC CATQGSWISEQYF
TRBD2 TRBJ2-3 TRBV9 TGTGCCAGCAGCGTAACCCTAGCGGGAGTTGGAGATACGCAGTATTTT CASSVTLAGVGDTQYF
- TRBJ1-5 TRBV28 TGTGCCAGCAGTTTGGAGGGAGGGCCCAATCAGCCCCAGCATTTT CASSLEGGPNQPQHF
- TRBJ1-1 TRBV6-5 TGTGCCAGCAGTTACTCCACAGTGAACACTGAAGCTTTCTTT CASSYSTVNTEAFF
- TRBJ2-7 TRBV27 TGTGCCAGCAGCTGGGACAGCGGGGGCTACGAGCAGTACTTC CASSWDSGGYEQYF
- TRBJ1-4 TRBV5-1 TGCGCCAGCAGCTTGGTGTTGGGAGGAGAAAAACTGTTTTTT CASSLVLGGEKLFF
- TRBJ1-4 TRBV6-6 TGTGCCAGCAGCCCAGGGATGGCTAATGAAAAACTGTTTTTT CASSPGMANEKLFF
- TRBJ2-3 TRBV29-1 TGCAGCGTTGAAGACCCGCTAAGGCGGTATGGCACAGATACGCAGTATTTT CSVEDPLRRYGTDTQYF
- TRBJ1-2 TRBV4-1 TGCGCCAGCAGCCAAGATGAAAGGGGATCCCAGTGGCGGCTCAACTATGGCTACACCTTC CASSQDERGSQWRLNYGYTF
TRBD1 TRBJ1-2 TRBV9 TGTGCCAGCAGCCCGGGGACAGGGGGTGGTTATGGCTACACCTTC CASSPGTGGGYGYTF
TRBD1 TRBJ2-7 TRBV6-1 TGTGCCAGCAGACCCGGGACAGGGGGCTACGAGCAGTACTTC CASRPGTGGYEQYF
TRBD1 TRBJ1-5 TRBV30 TGTGCCTGGAGTCCGGGACAGGCACATCAGCCCCAGCATTTT CAWSPGQAHQPQHF
- TRBJ2-7 TRBV28 TGTGCCAGCAGTTTCAAGGAGGGTAGCGTTACCTACGAGCAGTACTTC CASSFKEGSVTYEQYF
- TRBJ2-7 TRBV4-2 TGTGCCAGCAGCCAACCCTCTAGGACCCGGGGAATCCGCGAGCAGTACTTC CASSQPSRTRGIREQYF
TRBD1 TRBJ1-1 TRBV9 TGTGCCAGCAGCGCCGGACAGGGGGCCTCTGAAGCTTTCTTT CASSAGQGASEAFF
TRBD1 TRBJ2-2 TRBV27 TGTGCCAGCAGTTCACCGGGACAGGGGAACACCGGGGAGCTGTTTTTT CASSSPGQGNTGELFF
- TRBJ2-3 TRBV5-1 TGCGCCAGCAGCCCTAGCGACTTCACAGATACGCAGTATTTT CASSPSDFTDTQYF